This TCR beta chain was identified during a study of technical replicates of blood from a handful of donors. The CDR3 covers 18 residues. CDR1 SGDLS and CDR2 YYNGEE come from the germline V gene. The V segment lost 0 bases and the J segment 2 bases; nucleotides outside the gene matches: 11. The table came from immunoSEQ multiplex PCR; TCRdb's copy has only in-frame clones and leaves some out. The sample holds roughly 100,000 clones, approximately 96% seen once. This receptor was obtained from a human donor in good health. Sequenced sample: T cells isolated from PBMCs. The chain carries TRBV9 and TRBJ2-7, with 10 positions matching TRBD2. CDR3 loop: CASSVGGERLAGPYEQYF. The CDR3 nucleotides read TGTGCCAGCAGCGTAGGAGGAGAGAGACTAGCGGGCCCCTACGAGCAGTACTTC.